This T cell receptor (beta chain) emerged from a study of early T cells in non-severe SARS-CoV-2 infection (dated by TCRdb to 2020 to 2023). With regard to the full study: Bulk RNA from unsorted whole blood was used for TCR sequencing, so alpha and beta chains could not be paired. Beyond this particular receptor, the publication reports: VDJdb matching was skewed toward anti-spike CD8 responses and likely underestimated virus-specific expansions by missing private and CD4 specificities.

The library was generated by 5' RACE. Sequencing instrument: NextSeq 500. Unique molecular identifiers were attached to individual cDNA molecules in the TCR library protocol so that sequencing error and PCR bias could be corrected. Both TCR alpha and beta chains were sequenced, and tight co-correlation was observed between alpha and beta sequence abundances in each sample. As for the original processing: Decombinator V4 was used to perform V gene, J gene and CDR3 annotation of TCR sequences. Expanded TCRs were defined as changing significantly between any two time points under a Poisson model with p below 0.0001. TCR abundances were normalised to the total number of TCRs sequenced per sample and expressed as counts per million. TRAV1-2 paired with TRAJ12, TRAJ20 or TRAJ33 defined MAIT TCRs, while TRAV10 paired with TRAJ18 defined iNKT TCRs. VDJdb, accessed 1 November 2021, was searched for CMV, EBV and SARS-CoV-2 annotated TCRs, excluding TCRs annotated for multiple antigens. The raw public reads went through TCRdb reprocessing: fastp at Q25, MiXCR clone calling, in-frame beta chains kept. CDR3 protein duplicates are merged, each entry listing the most common genes and DNA. TCRdb's processing, not the authors' own work, is the source of the V and J calls. The sample table holds 65,000 to 95,000 distinct CDR3 sequences, of which about 15% were seen once. The ten biggest clones cover about 3% of the sample.

The study was a case-control design nested within a healthcare worker cohort in London, UK, with weekly nasopharyngeal swab PCR tests and blood sampling. Healthcare workers were recruited during the week of the UK lockdown, between 23 and 31 March 2020, and followed weekly for up to roughly 16 weeks. Comments on this clonotype: Its cognate antigen has yet to be identified. Within one base of it there is no much larger clone, and no base qualities were kept.

V is pared back by 4 bases and J by 4 bases, with 16 bases lying between the germline termini. Counted from cysteine to phenylalanine, this CDR3 has 15 amino acids. Just the 45-base CDR3 DNA is kept, in frame starting at base 1. The germline V gene (reference sequence) gives CDR1 as PRHDT and CDR2 as FYEKMQ. This chain joins TRBV13 to TRBJ1-2, with the identity of the D gene unclear. The sequenced sample consisted of whole blood. The receptor was isolated from an adult who was a healthcare worker with PCR-confirmed SARS-CoV-2 infection or an uninfected control (not recorded which). The DNA reads TGTGCCAGCAGCTCGCTAGGGATATCGGTCTATGGCTACACCTTC. This translates into CASSSLGISVYGYTF.